The 9 T cell receptor beta chains below come from one sample, sequenced in a study of resident and recirculating memory T cells in vitiligo. Method: immunoSEQ multiplex PCR; TCRdb's copy keeps in-frame clones and lacks some. The table has more than 65,000 clones, roughly nine tenths seen once. The source material was blood. The receptors originated from a male donor with vitiligo.

The chain couples TRBV7-9 to TRBJ2-1; TRBD2 aligns across 10 bases. The V segment lost 3 bases and the J segment 7 bases; nucleotides outside the gene matches: 6. This CDR3 contains 15 residues. Germline CDR1 SEHNR, CDR2 FQNEAQ (reference sequence). The CDR3 nucleotides read TGTGCCAGCAGCTTCAGCGGGGGGGCTAGAAATGAGCAGTTCTTC. It translates to CASSFSGGARNEQFF. Filled out from reference TRBV7-9 and TRBJ2-1, the complete variable domain reads DTGVSQNPRHKITKRGQNVTFRCDPISEHNRLYWYRQTLGQGPEFLTYFQNEAQLEKSRLLSDRFSAERPKGSFSTLEIQRTEQGDSAMYLCASSFSGGARNEQFFGPGTRLTVL.

This clone has a handful of counts. The chain carries TRBV15 and TRBJ2-2, with a possible D match to TRBD2 (5 bases). Germline-derived CDR1 and CDR2 are LNHNV and YYDKDF (reference sequence). V was clipped by 1 base and J by 5 bases, with 5 bases between them. CDR3 length: 13 amino acids. The CDR3: CATSRGETGELFF. The DNA for the CDR3 is TGTGCCACCAGCAGAGGGGAGACCGGGGAGCTGTTTTTT.

The rearrangement joins TRBV25-1 to TRBJ1-4; the D gene is possibly TRBD1 (5 bases). This CDR3 contains 16 residues. Trimming cost V 3 bases and J 0 bases, with 11 bases left between them. Germline lookup yields CDR1 MGHDK and CDR2 SYGVNS. CDR3 region: CASSDIGGSTNEKLFF. The CDR3 region has the DNA TGTGCCAGCAGTGACATCGGGGGATCAACTAATGAAAAACTGTTTTTT. The full variable domain, with the rest looked up from reference TRBV25-1 and TRBJ1-4, is EADIYQTPRYLVIGTGKKITLECSQTMGHDKMYWYQQDPGMELHLIHYSYGVNSTEKGDLSSESTVSRIRTEHFPLTLESARPSHTSQYLCASSDIGGSTNEKLFFGSGTQLSVL.

This clone has just a few counts. This rearrangement joins TRBV28 to TRBJ1-6, with a possible D match to TRBD1 (6 bases). The V gene's germline CDR1 is MDHEN and CDR2 SYDVKM. This CDR3 is built from 14 residues. Trimming took 4 bases from V and 5 from J, leaving 9 bases between them. The CDR3, as DNA: TGTGCCAGCAGTTACAGGGTGAATAATTCACCCCTCCACTTT. Protein product: CASSYRVNNSPLHF.

The chain links TRBV15 to TRBJ2-7; tentatively, D is TRBD2 (6 bases). Per the germline V gene, CDR1 is LNHNV and CDR2 is YYDKDF (reference sequence). The V and J ends lost 0 bases and 1 base respectively, with 13 bases between them. The CDR3 has 16 amino acids. This CDR3 is CATSRDWRGRSYEQYF. The CDR3 DNA sequence: TGTGCCACCAGCAGAGATTGGCGGGGAAGGTCCTACGAGCAGTACTTC. The full variable domain, rest sourced from reference TRBV15 and TRBJ2-7, is DAMVIQNPRYQVTQFGKPVTLSCSQTLNHNVMYWYQQKSSQAPKLLFHYYDKDFNNEADTPDNFQSRRPNTSFCFLDIRSPGLGDTAMYLCATSRDWRGRSYEQYFGPGTRLTVT.

V is TRBV7-2 and J is TRBJ2-7; 7 nucleotides align to TRBD1. Germline lookup yields CDR1 SGHTA and CDR2 FQGNSA. After removal of 2 bases from V and 5 bases from J, the junction contained 3 bases not matched to a gene. This CDR3 comprises 13 residues. CDR3 residues: CASSLIRGNEQYF. As DNA, the CDR3 is TGTGCCAGCAGCTTAATCAGGGGGAACGAGCAGTACTTC.

This chain connects TRBV7-2 to TRBJ2-1, with 8 bases aligning to TRBD2. Germline trimming cut 5 bases from V and 2 bases from J; bases unmatched to any gene: 5. The CDR3 sequence is 15 residues long. Germline V lookup: CDR1 SGHTA, CDR2 FQGNSA. CDR3 loop: CASSLSGLAYNEQFF. CDR3 DNA: TGTGCCAGCAGCCTGTCGGGACTAGCCTACAATGAGCAGTTCTTC.

The sample holds a few counts of this clone. The genes are TRBV4-3 and TRBJ2-7; no clear D. This CDR3 spans 16 amino acids. Germline V gene lookup returns CDR1 LGHNA and CDR2 YSLEER. The germline V and J ends were trimmed by 0 bases and 3 bases, with 15 bases remaining between them. CDR3 nucleotide sequence: TGCGCCAGCAGCCAAGATCGGGTGGGTGGCGGCTACGAGCAGTACTTC. Translation gives CASSQDRVGGGYEQYF.

The chain couples TRBV7-9 to TRBJ1-1; D might be TRBD1 (6 bases). V shed 1 base and J shed 2 bases, with 8 bases lying between them. The CDR3 extends over 14 amino acids. The germline V gene encodes CDR1 SEHNR and CDR2 FQNEAQ (reference sequence). CDR3 sequence (DNA): TGTGCCAGCAGCTTAGGGACAGCAAACACTGAAGCTTTCTTT. Translated: CASSLGTANTEAFF.